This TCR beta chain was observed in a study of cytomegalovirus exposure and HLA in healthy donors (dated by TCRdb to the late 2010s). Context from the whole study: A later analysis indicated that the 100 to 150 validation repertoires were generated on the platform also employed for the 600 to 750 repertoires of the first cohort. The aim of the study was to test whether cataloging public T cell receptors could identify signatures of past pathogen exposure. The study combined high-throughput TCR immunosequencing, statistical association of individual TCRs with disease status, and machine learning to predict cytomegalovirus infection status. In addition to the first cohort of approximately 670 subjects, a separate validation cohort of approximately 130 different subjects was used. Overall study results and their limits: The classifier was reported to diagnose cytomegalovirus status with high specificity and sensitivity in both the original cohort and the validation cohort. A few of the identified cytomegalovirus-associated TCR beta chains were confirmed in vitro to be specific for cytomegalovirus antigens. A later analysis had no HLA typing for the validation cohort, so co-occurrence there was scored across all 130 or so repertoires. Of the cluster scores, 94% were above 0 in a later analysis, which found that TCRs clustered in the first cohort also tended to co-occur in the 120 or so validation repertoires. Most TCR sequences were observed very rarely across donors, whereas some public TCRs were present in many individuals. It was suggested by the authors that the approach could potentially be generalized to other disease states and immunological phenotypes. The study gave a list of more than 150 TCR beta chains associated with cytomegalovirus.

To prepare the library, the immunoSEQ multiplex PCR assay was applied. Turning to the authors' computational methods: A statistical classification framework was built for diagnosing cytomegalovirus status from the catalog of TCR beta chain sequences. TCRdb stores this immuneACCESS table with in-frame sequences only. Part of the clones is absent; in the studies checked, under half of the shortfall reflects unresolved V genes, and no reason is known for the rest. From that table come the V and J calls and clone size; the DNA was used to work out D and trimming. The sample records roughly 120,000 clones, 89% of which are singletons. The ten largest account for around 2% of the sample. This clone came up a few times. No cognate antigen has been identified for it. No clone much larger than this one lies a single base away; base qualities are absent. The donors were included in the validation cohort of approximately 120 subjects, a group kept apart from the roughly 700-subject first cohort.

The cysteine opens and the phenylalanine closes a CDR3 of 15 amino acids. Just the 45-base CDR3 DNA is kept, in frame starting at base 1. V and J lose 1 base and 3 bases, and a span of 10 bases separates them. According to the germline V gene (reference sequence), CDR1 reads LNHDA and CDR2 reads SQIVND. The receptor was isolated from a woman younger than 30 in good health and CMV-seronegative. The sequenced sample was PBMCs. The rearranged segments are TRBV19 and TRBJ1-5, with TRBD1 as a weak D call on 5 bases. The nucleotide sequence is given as TGTGCCAGTAGTATAGGGGCAGGGATCAATCAGCCCCAGCATTTT. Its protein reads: CASSIGAGINQPQHF.